This T cell receptor (beta chain) emerged from a study of blood T cell repertoires in COVID-19. Study information: COVID-19 samples, acute and convalescent, were from the United States, Italy and Spain. PBMCs, B-cell-depleted T cells, or T cells provided the cDNA or gDNA that made up the material.

Methods used by the authors: Reference gene primers were amplified, and this amplification served to estimate nucleated cell counts. The data were produced by immunoSEQ multiplex PCR, yet TCRdb's version contains in-frame clones alone and is incomplete. From that table come the V and J calls and clone size; the DNA was used to work out D and trimming. The sample shows around 100,000 clones, roughly four fifths of them seen only once. The ends were cut back, 6 bases at V and 8 bases at J, with 8 bases in the middle. Germline CDR1 is SGHTA and CDR2 is FQGTGA. CDR3 length equals 12 residues. This clonotype was sampled from a man aged 60 to 69 with acute or convalescent COVID-19. The chain is built from TRBV7-3 and TRBJ1-6; D unclear. What was sequenced was peripheral blood. In nucleotides, the CDR3 is TGTGCCAGCAGTTCGGGGTATTCACCCCTCCACTTT. It encodes CASSSGYSPLHF.